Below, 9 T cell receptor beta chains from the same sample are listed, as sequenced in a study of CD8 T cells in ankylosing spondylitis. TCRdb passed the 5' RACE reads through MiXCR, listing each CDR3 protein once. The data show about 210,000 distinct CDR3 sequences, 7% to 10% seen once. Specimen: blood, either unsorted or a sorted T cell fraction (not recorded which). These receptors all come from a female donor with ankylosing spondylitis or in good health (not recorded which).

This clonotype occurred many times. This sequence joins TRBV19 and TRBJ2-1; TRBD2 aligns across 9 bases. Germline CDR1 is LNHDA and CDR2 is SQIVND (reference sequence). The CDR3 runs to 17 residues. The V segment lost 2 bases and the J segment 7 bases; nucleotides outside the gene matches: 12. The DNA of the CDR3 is TGTGCCAGTAGTATAAAGGGAAAAGCGGGAGGAGGAAATGAGCAGTTCTTC. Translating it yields CASSIKGKAGGGNEQFF.

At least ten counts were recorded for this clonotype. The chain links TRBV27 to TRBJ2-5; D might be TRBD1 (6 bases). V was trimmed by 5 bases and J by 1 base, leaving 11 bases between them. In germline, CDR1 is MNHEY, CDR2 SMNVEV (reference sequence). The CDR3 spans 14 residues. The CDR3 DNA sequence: TGTGCCAGCAGTCTGATGGACAGCCAAGAGACCCAGTACTTC. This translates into CASSLMDSQETQYF.

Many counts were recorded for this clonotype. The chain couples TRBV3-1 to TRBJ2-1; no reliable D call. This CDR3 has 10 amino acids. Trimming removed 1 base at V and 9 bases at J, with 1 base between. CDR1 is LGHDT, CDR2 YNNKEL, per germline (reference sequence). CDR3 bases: TGTGCCAGCAGCCAAGGTGAGCAGTTCTTC. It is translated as CASSQGEQFF.

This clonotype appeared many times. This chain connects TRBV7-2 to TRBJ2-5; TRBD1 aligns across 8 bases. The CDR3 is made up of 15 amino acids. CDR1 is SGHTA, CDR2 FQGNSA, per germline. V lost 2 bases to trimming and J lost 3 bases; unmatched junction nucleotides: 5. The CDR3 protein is CASSLNQGAKETQYF. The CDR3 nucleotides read TGTGCCAGCAGCTTAAATCAGGGGGCTAAAGAGACCCAGTACTTC.

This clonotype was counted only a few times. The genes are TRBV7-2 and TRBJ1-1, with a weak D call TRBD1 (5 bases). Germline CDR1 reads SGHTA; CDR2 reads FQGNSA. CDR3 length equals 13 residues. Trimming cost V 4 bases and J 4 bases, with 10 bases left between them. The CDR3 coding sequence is TGTGCCAGCAGCTCCCGGGGGATCACTGAAGCTTTCTTT. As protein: CASSSRGITEAFF.

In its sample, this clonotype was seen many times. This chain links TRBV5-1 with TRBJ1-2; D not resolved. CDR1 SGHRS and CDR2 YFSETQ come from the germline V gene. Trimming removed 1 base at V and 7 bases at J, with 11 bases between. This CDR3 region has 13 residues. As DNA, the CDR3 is TGCGCCAGCAGCTTGAATGAGCGAAGTGGCTACACCTTC. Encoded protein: CASSLNERSGYTF. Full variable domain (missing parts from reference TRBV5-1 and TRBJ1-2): KAGVTQTPRYLIKTRGQQVTLSCSPISGHRSVSWYQQTPGQGLQFLFEYFSETQRNKGNFPGRFSGRQFSNSRSEMNVSTLELGDSALYLCASSLNERSGYTFGSGTRLTVV.

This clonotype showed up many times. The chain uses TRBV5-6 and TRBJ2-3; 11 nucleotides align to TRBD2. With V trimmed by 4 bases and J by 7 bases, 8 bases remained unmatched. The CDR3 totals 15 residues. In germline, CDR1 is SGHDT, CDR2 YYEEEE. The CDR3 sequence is CASSVGGTSGYTQYF. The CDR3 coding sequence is TGTGCCAGCAGCGTAGGGGGGACTAGCGGTTATACGCAGTATTTT.

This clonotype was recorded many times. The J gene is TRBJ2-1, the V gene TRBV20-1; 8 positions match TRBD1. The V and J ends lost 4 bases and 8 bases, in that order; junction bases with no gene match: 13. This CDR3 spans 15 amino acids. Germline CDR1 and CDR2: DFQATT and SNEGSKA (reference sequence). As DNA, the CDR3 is TGCAGTGCTATTTACCCAGGGGGCAAAGGCGATGAGCAGTTCTTC. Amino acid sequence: CSAIYPGGKGDEQFF.

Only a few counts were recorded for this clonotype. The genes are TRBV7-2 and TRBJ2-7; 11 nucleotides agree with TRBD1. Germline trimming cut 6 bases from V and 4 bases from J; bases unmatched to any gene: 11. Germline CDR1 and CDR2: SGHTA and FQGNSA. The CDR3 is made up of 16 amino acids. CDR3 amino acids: CASSRYWTGGPYEQYF. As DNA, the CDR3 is TGTGCCAGCAGTCGCTACTGGACAGGGGGCCCGTACGAGCAGTACTTC. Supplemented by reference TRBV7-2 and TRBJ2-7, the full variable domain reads GAGVSQSPSNKVTEKGKDVELRCDPISGHTALYWYRQSLGQGLEFLIYFQGNSAPDKSGLPSDRFSAERTGGSVSTLTIQRTQQEDSAVYLCASSRYWTGGPYEQYFGPGTRLTVT.